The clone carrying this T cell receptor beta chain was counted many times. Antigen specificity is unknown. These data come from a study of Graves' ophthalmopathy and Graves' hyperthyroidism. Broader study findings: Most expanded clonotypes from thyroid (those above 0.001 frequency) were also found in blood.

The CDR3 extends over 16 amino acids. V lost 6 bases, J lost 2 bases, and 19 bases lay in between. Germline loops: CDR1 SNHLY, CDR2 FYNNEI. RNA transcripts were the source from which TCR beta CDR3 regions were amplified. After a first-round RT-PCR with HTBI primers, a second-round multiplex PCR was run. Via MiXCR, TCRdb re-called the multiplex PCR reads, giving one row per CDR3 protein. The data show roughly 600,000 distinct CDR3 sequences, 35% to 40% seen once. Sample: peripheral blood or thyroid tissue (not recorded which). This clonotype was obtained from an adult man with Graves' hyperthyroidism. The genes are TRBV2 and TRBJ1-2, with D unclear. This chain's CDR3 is CASRKSLFGGNYGYTF. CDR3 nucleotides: TGTGCCAGCAGAAAAAGCCTTTTTGGCGGGAACTATGGCTACACCTTC.